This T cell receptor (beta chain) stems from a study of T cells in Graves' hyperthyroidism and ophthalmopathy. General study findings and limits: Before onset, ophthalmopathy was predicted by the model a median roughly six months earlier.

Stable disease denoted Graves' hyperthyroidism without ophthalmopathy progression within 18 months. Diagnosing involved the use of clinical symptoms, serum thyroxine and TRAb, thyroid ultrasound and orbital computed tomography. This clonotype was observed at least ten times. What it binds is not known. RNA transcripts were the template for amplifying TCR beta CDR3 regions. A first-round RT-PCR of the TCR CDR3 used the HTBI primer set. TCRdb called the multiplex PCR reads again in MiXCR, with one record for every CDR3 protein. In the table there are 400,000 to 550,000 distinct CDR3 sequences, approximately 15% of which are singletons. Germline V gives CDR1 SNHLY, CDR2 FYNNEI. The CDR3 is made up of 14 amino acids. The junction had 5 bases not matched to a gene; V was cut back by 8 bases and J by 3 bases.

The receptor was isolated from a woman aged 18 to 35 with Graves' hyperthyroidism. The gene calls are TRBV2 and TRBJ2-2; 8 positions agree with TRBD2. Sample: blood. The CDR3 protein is CASQAGGYTGELFF. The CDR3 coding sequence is TGTGCCAGCCAGGCGGGGGGTTACACCGGGGAGCTGTTTTTT.